This T cell receptor (beta chain) was documented in a study of blood T cell repertoires in COVID-19. Sequencing used immunoSEQ multiplex PCR; TCRdb keeps in-frame clones, though not all of them. This sample has about 400,000 clones, with roughly 86% found just once. The CDR3 length is 16 residues. The ends lost 4 bases at V and 2 bases at J; junction bases unmatched: 9. From germline, CDR1 is SGHRS and CDR2 YFSETQ. Sequencing input: PBMCs or T cells enriched from blood (not recorded which). The receptor was derived from a woman in her 40s with acute COVID-19. This chain joins TRBV5-1 and TRBJ2-3; 8 bases map to TRBD1. As DNA, the CDR3 is TGCGCCAGCAGCCTAAGGACAGGGTCGGACACAGATACGCAGTATTTT. It codes for CASSLRTGSDTDTQYF.